The 18 T cell receptor beta chains presented below share a single source sample, sequenced in a study of cytomegalovirus exposure and HLA in healthy donors. PCR primers comprised 60 Vbeta and 13 Jbeta primers. Measured with immunoSEQ multiplex PCR; TCRdb has only the in-frame clones, and not every one. Among over 85,000 clones listed, approximately 80% were seen once. The sequenced sample consisted of PBMCs. The receptors originated from a woman aged 55 to 70 in good health and CMV-seropositive.

J is TRBJ2-3 and V is TRBV6-6; D unclear. Trimming left V 6 bases short and J 2 bases short, with 12 bases between. Germline V CDR1 and CDR2: MNHNY, SVGAGI (reference sequence). The length of the CDR3 is 14 residues. CDR3 DNA sequence: TGTGCCAGCAGCTCCCGGGTCCTCACAGATACGCAGTATTTT. Translated: CASSSRVLTDTQYF.

This clone was seen more than once but under ten times. The V gene is TRBV13, the J gene TRBJ2-1; TRBD2 agrees at 8 bases. Germline values: CDR1 PRHDT, CDR2 FYEKMQ (reference sequence). The J segment lost 4 bases and the V segment lost 6 bases, leaving 5 bases of the junction unmatched. The CDR3 has 14 residues. DNA for the CDR3: TGTGCCAGCAGGGTAGCGGGACTATACAATGAGCAGTTCTTC. Its translation: CASRVAGLYNEQFF.

This clone was seen a few times. The chain joins TRBV2 to TRBJ2-7; 8 positions agree with TRBD2. Losses at the gene ends were 5 bases for V and 4 bases for J; bases not matched to a gene: 10. This CDR3 has 15 residues. Germline assignment: CDR1 SNHLY and CDR2 FYNNEI. The CDR3 DNA is TGTGCCAGCAGTCCGCGGGAGGCCGTATTATACGAGCAGTACTTC. Amino acid sequence: CASSPREAVLYEQYF. Full variable domain (outside the CDR3, taken from reference TRBV2 and TRBJ2-7): EPEVTQTPSHQVTQMGQEVILRCVPISNHLYFYWYRQILGQKVEFLVSFYNNEISEKSEIFDDQFSVERPDGSNFTLKIRSTKLEDSAMYFCASSPREAVLYEQYFGPGTRLTVT.

Only one count was recorded for this clone. The chain employs TRBV28 and TRBJ2-3; D is perhaps TRBD2 (6 bases). Trimming left V 6 bases short and J 2 bases short, with 12 bases between. The CDR3 extends over 14 amino acids. Germline lookup yields CDR1 MDHEN and CDR2 SYDVKM. The CDR3 protein is CASRLADYTDTQYF. CDR3 bases: TGTGCCAGCAGATTAGCGGACTACACAGATACGCAGTATTTT.

This clone came up a few times. The chain has TRBV7-6 and TRBJ1-3, with 9 bases lining up with TRBD1. The CDR3 extends over 17 amino acids. The germline V gene has CDR1 SGHVS and CDR2 FNYEAQ. The J segment lost 0 bases and the V segment lost 1 base, leaving 4 bases of the junction unmatched. The CDR3 protein is CASSLEGQGSSGNTIYF. Written as DNA, the CDR3 is TGTGCCAGCAGCTTAGAGGGACAGGGAAGCTCTGGAAACACCATATATTTT.

The chain employs TRBV29-1 and TRBJ1-1; possible D gene TRBD1, 5 bases. The CDR3 consists of 13 residues. V lost 5 bases, J lost 1 base, and 11 bases lay in between. CDR1 SQVTM and CDR2 ANQGSEA come from the germline V gene. CDR3 sequence (DNA): TGCAGCGTTTTAGAACAGGCGAACACTGAAGCTTTCTTT. This gives the protein CSVLEQANTEAFF.

This clone has only a few counts. This rearrangement joins TRBV21-1 to TRBJ1-1. TRBV21-1 is classified as a pseudogene. There are 13 residues in the CDR3. CDR3 residues: CASSELMNTEAFF. DNA for the CDR3: TGTGCCAGCAGCGAGCTAATGAACACTGAAGCTTTCTTT.

The CDR3 region has the DNA TGTGCCAGCAGTTTGAGGGACTACCACAATGAGCAGTTCTTC. Translation gives CASSLRDYHNEQFF. The chain is built from TRBV28 and TRBJ2-1, with 7 bases matching TRBD2. V lost 3 bases, J lost 5 bases, and 4 bases stayed unmatched. Per germline, CDR1 MDHEN and CDR2 SYDVKM. The CDR3 is 14 amino acids.

The rearrangement links TRBV10-3 to TRBJ1-2; 9 nucleotides agree with TRBD1. CDR1 and CDR2 from the germline V gene are ENHRY and SYGVKD. J was trimmed by 9 bases and V by 3 bases; bases with no gene match: 11. The length of the CDR3 is 15 residues. The CDR3 sequence: CAISETGTGISSYTF. Here the CDR3 DNA reads TGTGCCATCAGTGAAACCGGGACAGGGATCTCGAGCTACACCTTC.

J is TRBJ1-2 and V is TRBV2; TRBD1 matches 9 bases. The CDR3 consists of 13 residues. CDR1 and CDR2 (germline): SNHLY, FYNNEI. V dropped 5 bases and J dropped 6; count of bases not matched to a gene: 4. CDR3 residues: CASSTGQGNGYTF. The CDR3 region has the DNA TGTGCCAGCAGTACCGGACAGGGGAATGGCTACACCTTC.

The gene calls are TRBV19 and TRBJ2-1; a weak D match, TRBD2 (5 bases). This CDR3 region has 15 residues. The germline V gene encodes CDR1 LNHDA and CDR2 SQIVND (reference sequence). V gave up 2 bases and J gave up 9 bases, with 17 bases separating them. The CDR3 region is CASSILVGIQSEQFF. CDR3 coding DNA: TGTGCCAGTAGTATATTGGTCGGGATCCAGAGTGAGCAGTTCTTC.

The rearrangement joins TRBV27 to TRBJ1-5, with 9 bases that match TRBD1. The J segment lost 5 bases and the V segment lost 2 bases, leaving 4 bases of the junction unmatched. CDR1 is MNHEY, CDR2 SMNVEV, per germline (reference sequence). This CDR3 region has 15 residues. The CDR3 spells CASSLLTGGHQPQHF. The CDR3, as DNA: TGTGCCAGCAGTTTACTTACAGGGGGCCATCAGCCCCAGCATTTT.

The count of this clone is one. One end of the junction fails to match germline, which may point to a read error. V is TRBV7-9 and J is TRBJ2-7; 8 positions match TRBD1. The CDR3 totals 14 residues. Per the germline V gene, CDR1 is SEHNR and CDR2 is FQNEAQ (reference sequence). The CDR3 DNA sequence: TGTTCCAGCAGCTTGACGGGGACAGGAGACGAGCAGTACTTC. It specifies CSSSLTGTGDEQYF.

The genes are TRBV11-2 and TRBJ2-7; D possibly corresponds to TRBD1 (5 bases). V lost 3 bases and J 1 base, leaving 13 bases between the germline ends. Germline V gene sequence: CDR1 SGHAT, CDR2 FQNNGV. This CDR3 comprises 15 residues. CDR3 residues: CASSFTQGLSYEQYF. The CDR3 DNA is TGTGCCAGCAGCTTTACGCAGGGCCTGTCCTACGAGCAGTACTTC.

The chain has TRBV7-9 and TRBJ2-1; 13 nucleotides align to TRBD2. V trimming: 3 bases; J trimming: 8 bases; junction bases outside the gene matches: 4. The germline CDR1 and CDR2 sequences are SEHNR and FQNEAQ (reference sequence). The CDR3 consists of 15 residues. DNA for the CDR3: TGTGCCAGCAGCTTTGGACTAGCGGGAGCCGATGAGCAGTTCTTC. It yields the protein CASSFGLAGADEQFF.

This chain joins TRBV18 and TRBJ2-6, with no clear D. The V end lost 0 bases, the J end lost 0 bases, and 6 bases lay between the germline ends. Looked up from germline, CDR1 is KGHSH and CDR2 is LQKENI. This CDR3 is built from 16 residues. The CDR3 reads CASSPPGSSGANVLTF. The DNA of the CDR3 is TGTGCCAGCTCACCACCGGGCAGCTCTGGGGCCAACGTCCTGACTTTC.

The chain combines TRBV18 with TRBJ1-4; D might be TRBD1 (5 bases). Per the germline V gene, CDR1 is KGHSH and CDR2 is LQKENI. The CDR3 spans 16 residues. Trimming took 3 bases from V and 8 from J, leaving 19 bases between them. This chain's CDR3 is CASSPKLDGEGEKLFF. Here the CDR3 DNA reads TGTGCCAGCTCACCGAAACTCGACGGGGAGGGGGAAAAACTGTTTTTT.

This clone is a singleton in its sample. V gene TRBV5-1 combines with J gene TRBJ2-3; weak D call: TRBD1 (6 bases). Trimming removed 2 bases at V and 12 bases at J, with 25 bases between. CDR1 is SGHRS, CDR2 YFSETQ, per germline. The CDR3 totals 16 residues. CDR3 nucleotides: TGCGCCAGCAGCTTAGGCACCCTTCCGGGACAACCTCAACAGTATTTT. Translated, it gives CASSLGTLPGQPQQYF.